The present T cell receptor (beta chain) was sequenced within a study of CD8 T cells in ankylosing spondylitis. Study findings and constraints: Within matched ankylosing spondylitis synovial fluid, disease-linked clones were reportedly significantly enriched. Previously reported in reactive arthritis synovial fluid and blood were some of the motif variants.

Germline V lookup: CDR1 DFQATT, CDR2 SNEGSKA (reference sequence). V lost 4 bases to trimming and J lost 6 bases; unmatched junction nucleotides: 13. The CDR3 is 17 residues long. TCRdb re-derived calls from the 5' RACE reads in MiXCR, one entry per CDR3 protein. The top ten hold approximately 11% of the sample, which has approximately 200,000 distinct CDR3 sequences, over 10% seen once. For this clonotype: The antigen is not known.

Sequencing was carried out using blood, either unsorted or a sorted T cell fraction (not recorded which). The V gene is TRBV20-1, the J gene TRBJ2-3, with 13 nucleotides matching TRBD2. This clonotype originated in a female donor with ankylosing spondylitis or in good health (not recorded which). CDR3 loop: CSANPSPGLAGPDTQYF. The CDR3 DNA reads TGCAGTGCTAACCCATCTCCGGGACTAGCGGGACCGGATACGCAGTATTTT.